This T cell receptor (beta chain) was found in a study of CD8 T cells in ankylosing spondylitis. TCRdb passed the 5' RACE reads through MiXCR, listing each CDR3 protein once. The repertoire holds about 250,000 distinct CDR3 sequences, with 24% as singletons. This clonotype was detected ten times or more. Sequenced: blood, either unsorted or a sorted T cell fraction (not recorded which). This receptor was taken from a male donor with ankylosing spondylitis or in good health (not recorded which).

CDR3 region: CSVWRGVDEQFF. The CDR3 DNA reads as TGCAGCGTCTGGCGGGGTGTGGATGAGCAGTTCTTC. J is TRBJ2-1 and V is TRBV29-1; a weak D match, TRBD2 (6 bases). The germline gives CDR1 SQVTM, CDR2 ANQGSEA. Deletions cut 6 bases from V and 8 bases from J, with 14 bases between. The CDR3 is 12 amino acids.